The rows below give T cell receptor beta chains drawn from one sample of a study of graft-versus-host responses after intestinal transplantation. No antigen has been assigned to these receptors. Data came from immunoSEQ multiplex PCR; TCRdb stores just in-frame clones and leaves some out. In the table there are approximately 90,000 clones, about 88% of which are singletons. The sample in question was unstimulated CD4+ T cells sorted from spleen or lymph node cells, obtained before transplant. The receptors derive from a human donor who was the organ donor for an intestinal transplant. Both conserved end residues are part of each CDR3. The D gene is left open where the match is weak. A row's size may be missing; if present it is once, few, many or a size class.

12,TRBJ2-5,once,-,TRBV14,TGTGCCAGCAGCCAGCTAGGCGGGACCCAGTACTTC,CASSQLGGTQYF
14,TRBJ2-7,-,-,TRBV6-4,TGTGCCAGCACCCCCCAGTCTGCCCCCTACGAGCAGTACTTC,CASTPQSAPYEQYF
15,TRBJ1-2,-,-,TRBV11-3,TGTGCCAGCAGCTTAGCGGGGGGCGCTGGCTATGGCTACACCTTC,CASSLAGGAGYGYTF
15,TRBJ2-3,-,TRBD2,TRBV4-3,TGCGCCAGCAGCCAAGAAGGCGGGAGGGCAGATACGCAGTATTTT,CASSQEGGRADTQYF
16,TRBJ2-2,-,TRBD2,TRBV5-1,TGCGCCAGCAGCAGTAAGACTAGCGGGCCCACCGGGGAGCTGTTTTTT,CASSSKTSGPTGELFF
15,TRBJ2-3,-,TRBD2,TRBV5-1,TGCGCCAGCAGCTTGGTAGCGGGCCTCACGAATACGCAGTATTTT,CASSLVAGLTNTQYF
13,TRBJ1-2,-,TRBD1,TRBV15,TGTGCCACCAGACAGGGGAGGAACTATGGCTACACCTTC,CATRQGRNYGYTF
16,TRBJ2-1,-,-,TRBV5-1,TGCGCCAGCAGCTTGGCGATCCTAGGGAGCTACAATGAGCAGTTCTTC,CASSLAILGSYNEQFF
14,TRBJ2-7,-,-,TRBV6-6,TGTGCCAGCAGTAAAAACCGAGAGTCGTACGAGCAGTACTTC,CASSKNRESYEQYF
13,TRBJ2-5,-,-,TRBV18,TGTGCCAGCTCACGGGACTTTCAAGAGACCCAGTACTTC,CASSRDFQETQYF
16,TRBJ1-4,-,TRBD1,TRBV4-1,TGCGCCAGCAGCCAAGGAGGGGGCAAGGTTGGTGAAAAACTGTTTTTT,CASSQGGGKVGEKLFF
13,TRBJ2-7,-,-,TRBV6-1,TGTGCCAGCGTACCCCGGGAAACTTACGAGCAGTACTTC,CASVPRETYEQYF
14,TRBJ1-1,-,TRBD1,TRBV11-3,TGTGCCAGCAGCTTAGAAGGGGGCCGGGTTGAAGCTTTCTTT,CASSLEGGRVEAFF
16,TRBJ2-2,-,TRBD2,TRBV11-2,TGTGCCAGCAGCCGCGCTAGCGGAACGAACACCGGGGAGCTGTTTTTT,CASSRASGTNTGELFF
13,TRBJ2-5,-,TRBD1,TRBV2,TGTGCCAGAGAAGACAGGGCGGGAGAGACCCAGTACTTC,CAREDRAGETQYF
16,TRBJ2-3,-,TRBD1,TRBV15,TGTGCCACCAGCAGAGATTGGGGACAGGTACTAGATACGCAGTATTTT,CATSRDWGQVLDTQYF
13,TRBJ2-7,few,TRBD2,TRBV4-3,TGCGCCAGCAGCCGCGGGAGTAACAACGAGCAGTACTTC,CASSRGSNNEQYF
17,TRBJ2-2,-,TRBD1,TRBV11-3,TGTGCCAGCAGCGGGCCCCAGGGGGAGCCGAACACCGGGGAGCTGTTTTTT,CASSGPQGEPNTGELFF
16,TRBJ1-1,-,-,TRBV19,TGTGCCAGTAGTGACGGGAGAGCTCGGGGGAACACTGAAGCTTTCTTT,CASSDGRARGNTEAFF
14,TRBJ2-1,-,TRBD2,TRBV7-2,TGTGCCAGCAGCCCCCCGGGACTAGCGGGCAGGCAGTTCTTC,CASSPPGLAGRQFF
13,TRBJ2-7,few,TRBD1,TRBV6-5,TGTGCCAGCAGCTCAGGGGGAGAGTACGAGCAGTACTTC,CASSSGGEYEQYF
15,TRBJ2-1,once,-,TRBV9,TGTGCCAGCAGCAAGGGGGTGGGAACCTACAATGAGCAGTTCTTC,CASSKGVGTYNEQFF
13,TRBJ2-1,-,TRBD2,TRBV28,TGTGGAGCGGGACCAGGTCCCTACAATGAGCAGTTCTTC,CGAGPGPYNEQFF
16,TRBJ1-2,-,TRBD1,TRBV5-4,TGTGCCAGCAGCCTGCCGGGACAGGGAGGGAACTATGGCTACACCTTC,CASSLPGQGGNYGYTF
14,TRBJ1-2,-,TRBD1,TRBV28,TGTGCCAGCAGTTTGGGACAGCCCAGCTATGGCTACACCTTC,CASSLGQPSYGYTF
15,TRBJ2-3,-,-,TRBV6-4,TGTGCCAGCAGCCGGGGCCGGGGGACCACAGATACGCAGTATTTT,CASSRGRGTTDTQYF
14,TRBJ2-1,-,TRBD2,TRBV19,TGTGCCAGTAAGGGGCCTAGCGGGAGCTATGAGCAGTTCTTC,CASKGPSGSYEQFF
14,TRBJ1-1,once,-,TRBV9,TGTGCCAGCTCGGAGGGACCCCTGAACACTGAAGCTTTCTTT,CASSEGPLNTEAFF
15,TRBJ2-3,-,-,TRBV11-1,TGTGCCAGCAGCTTCGAGGCCTCGGGCACAGATACGCAGTATTTT,CASSFEASGTDTQYF
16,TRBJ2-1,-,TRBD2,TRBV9,TGTGCCAGCAGCCCTCGGGGGGACCACTCCTACAATGAGCAGTTCTTC,CASSPRGDHSYNEQFF
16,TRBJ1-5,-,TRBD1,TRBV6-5,TGTGCCAGCAGTTACTCCTCAGCAGGGGGTCGTCAGCCCCAGCATTTT,CASSYSSAGGRQPQHF
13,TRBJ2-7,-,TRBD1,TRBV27,TGTGCCAGCAGCCGATGGGACAGGGACGAGCAGTACTTC,CASSRWDRDEQYF
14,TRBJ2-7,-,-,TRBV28,TGTGCCAGCATTTCACAGGGTGTCATGGGCGAGCAGTACTTC,CASISQGVMGEQYF
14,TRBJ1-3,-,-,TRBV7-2,TGTGCCAGCAGCTCGACACACTCTGGAAACACCATATATTTT,CASSSTHSGNTIYF
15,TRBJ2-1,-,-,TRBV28,TGTGCCAGCACCGCGACGGGGAGCTCCTACAATGAGCAGTTCTTC,CASTATGSSYNEQFF
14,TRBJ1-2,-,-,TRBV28,TGTGCCAGCAGTCAGACAAGCTTACAGAATGGCTACACCTTC,CASSQTSLQNGYTF
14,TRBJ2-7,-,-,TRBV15,TGTGCCACCAGCGAGAGGGGGACACCGCGGGAGCAGTACTTC,CATSERGTPREQYF
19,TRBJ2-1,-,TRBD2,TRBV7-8,TGTGCCAGCAGAAGCGGAGGGACTAGCGGGGCCCTTGTTAAGGGTGAGCAGTTCTTC,CASRSGGTSGALVKGEQFF
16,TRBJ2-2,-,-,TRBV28,TGTGCCAGCAGTTTATGGGGGCGGTCATACACCGGGGAGCTGTTTTTT,CASSLWGRSYTGELFF
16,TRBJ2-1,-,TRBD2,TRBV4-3,TGCGCCAGCAGTTCCAGCCGGACTAGCGGTGTGGATGAGCAGTTCTTC,CASSSSRTSGVDEQFF
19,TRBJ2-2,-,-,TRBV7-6,TGTGCCAGCAGCTCCATAGTCGGGGTTACGGGACATTCCACCGGGGAGCTGTTTTTT,CASSSIVGVTGHSTGELFF
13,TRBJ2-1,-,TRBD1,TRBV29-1,TGCAGCGGGGGACAGGGGCCGAACAATGAGCAGTTCTTC,CSGGQGPNNEQFF
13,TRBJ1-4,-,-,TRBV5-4,TGTGCCAGCAGCCAAATTCGAGGAGAAAAACTGTTTTTT,CASSQIRGEKLFF
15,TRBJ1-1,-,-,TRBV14,TGTGCCAGCAGCCAAGGTTGGGGGCGGTGGACTGAAGCTTTCTTT,CASSQGWGRWTEAFF
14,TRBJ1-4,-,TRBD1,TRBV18,TGTGCCAGCTCACCGGATCGACAGGGACGAAAACTGTTTTTT,CASSPDRQGRKLFF
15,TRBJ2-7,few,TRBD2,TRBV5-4,TGTGCCAGCAGCCTTACTAGCGGGAGGTTGTACGAGCAGTACTTC,CASSLTSGRLYEQYF
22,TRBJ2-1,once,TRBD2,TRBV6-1,TGTGCCAGCAGTGAAGGATGGGTTGCGGCCTGGAGGACTAGCGGGGGGGCCGGTGAGCAGTTCTTC,CASSEGWVAAWRTSGGAGEQFF
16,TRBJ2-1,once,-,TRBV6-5,TGTGCCAGCAGTTATTCGGCGGGAAGCTCCTACAATGAGCAGTTCTTC,CASSYSAGSSYNEQFF
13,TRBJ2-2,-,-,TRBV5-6,TGTGCCAGCAGTTTACTAGAGACCGGGGAGCTGTTTTTT,CASSLLETGELFF
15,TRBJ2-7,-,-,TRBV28,TGTGCCAGCAGACCTAAGGTGGTAGGGGTCTACGAGCAGTACTTC,CASRPKVVGVYEQYF
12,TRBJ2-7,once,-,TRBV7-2,TGTGCCAGCAGCTCCCAGGGTTACGAGCAGTACTTC,CASSSQGYEQYF
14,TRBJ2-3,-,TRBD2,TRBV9,TGTGCCAGCAGCGTAACCCCTAGCGGGGATACGCAGTATTTT,CASSVTPSGDTQYF
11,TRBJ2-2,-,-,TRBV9,TGTGCCAGCAGCGTAGCAGGGGAGCTGTTTTTT,CASSVAGELFF
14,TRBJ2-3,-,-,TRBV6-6,TGTGCCAGCAGTTGGTCAGGGTTGGCAGATACGCAGTATTTT,CASSWSGLADTQYF
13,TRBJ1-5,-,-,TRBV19,TGTGCCAGTAGTACAGGGGTAGGACAGCCCCAGCATTTT,CASSTGVGQPQHF
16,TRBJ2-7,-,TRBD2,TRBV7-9,TGTGCCAGCAGCTTAGGTGTTAGCGGGGCCTCCTACGAGCAGTACTTC,CASSLGVSGASYEQYF
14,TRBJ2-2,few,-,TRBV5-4,TGTGCCAGCAGCTTTACGGGGAACACCGGGGAGCTGTTTTTT,CASSFTGNTGELFF
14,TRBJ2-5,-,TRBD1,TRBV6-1,TGTGCCAGCAGTGTTGGCAGGGGGCAAGAGACCCAGTACTTC,CASSVGRGQETQYF
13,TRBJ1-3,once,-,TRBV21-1,TGTGCCAGCAAACTCGAGGCTGGAAACACCATATATTTT,CASKLEAGNTIYF
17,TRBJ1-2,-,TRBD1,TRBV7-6,TGTGCCAGCAGCTTAGTGGCAGGGGGTCCCACTAACTATGGCTACACCTTC,CASSLVAGGPTNYGYTF